The source of this TCR beta chain is a study of blood T cell repertoires in COVID-19. Study at large: Acute-phase and convalescent COVID-19 samples originated in the United States, Italy and Spain.

In this sample, this clone turned up once. Clones were read by immunoSEQ multiplex PCR, and TCRdb kept only the in-frame ones, dropping some. The sample shows approximately 290,000 clones, about 90% of them seen only once. In germline, CDR1 is SGHTA, CDR2 FQGNSA. V was clipped by 2 bases and J by 7 bases; unmatched bases: 11. The CDR3 runs to 17 residues. Patients of the Seattle cohort, enrolled during active infection, were followed longitudinally. This rearrangement joins TRBV7-2 to TRBJ2-2; the match to TRBD1 covers 9 bases. Material for sequencing was peripheral blood. The TCR sequence derives from a woman under 40 with COVID-19, enrolled during active disease. The CDR3 region is CASSLNSGTGFIGELFF. DNA of the CDR3: TGTGCCAGCAGCTTAAACTCCGGGACAGGGTTTATCGGGGAGCTGTTTTTT.